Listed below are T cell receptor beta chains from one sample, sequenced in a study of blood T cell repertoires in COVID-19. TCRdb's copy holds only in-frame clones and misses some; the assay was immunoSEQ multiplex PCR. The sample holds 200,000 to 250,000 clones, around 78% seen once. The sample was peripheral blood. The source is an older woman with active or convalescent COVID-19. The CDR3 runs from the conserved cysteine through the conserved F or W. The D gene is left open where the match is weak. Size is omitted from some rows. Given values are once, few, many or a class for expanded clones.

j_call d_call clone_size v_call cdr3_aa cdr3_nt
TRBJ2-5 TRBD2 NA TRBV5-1 CASGEGQETQYF TGCGCCAGTGGGGAGGGACAAGAGACCCAGTACTTC
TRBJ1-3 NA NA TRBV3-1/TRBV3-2 CASSLTSGSGNTIYF TGTGCCAGCAGCCTCACGTCGGGTTCTGGAAACACCATATATTTT
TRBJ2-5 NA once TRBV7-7 CASSLPPCRGPQETQYF TGTGCCAGCAGCCTCCCCCCATGCCGGGGTCCCCAAGAGACCCAGTACTTC
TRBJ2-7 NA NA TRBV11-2 CASSFRRDSSYEQYF TGTGCCAGCAGCTTTAGAAGGGACTCCTCCTACGAGCAGTACTTC
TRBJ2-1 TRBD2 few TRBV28 CASITSGRADEQFF TGTGCCAGCATAACTAGCGGGAGGGCCGATGAGCAGTTCTTC
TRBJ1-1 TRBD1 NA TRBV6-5 CASSKRTGMNTEAFF TGTGCCAGCAGTAAACGGACAGGGATGAACACTGAAGCTTTCTTT
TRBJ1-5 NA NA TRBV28 CATHIPAGQGGQPQHF TGTGCCACACACATTCCGGCCGGGCAGGGAGGTCAGCCCCAGCATTTT
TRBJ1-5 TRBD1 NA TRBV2 CASSYRDSGGPQHF TGTGCCAGCAGTTACCGGGACAGTGGTGGGCCCCAGCATTTT
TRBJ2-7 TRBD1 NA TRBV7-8 CASGDMFRDRGLYSYEQYF TGTGCCAGCGGGGATATGTTCCGGGACAGGGGCCTTTACTCCTACGAGCAGTACTTC
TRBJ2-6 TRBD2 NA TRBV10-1 CASSGGSGANVLTF TGCGCCAGCTCGGGCGGGAGTGGGGCCAACGTCCTGACTTTC
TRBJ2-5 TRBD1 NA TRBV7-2 CASSSQGQGGRETQYF TGTGCCAGCAGCTCACAAGGACAGGGTGGTCGAGAGACCCAGTACTTC
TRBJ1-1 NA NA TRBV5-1 CASSSQGATEAFF TGCGCCAGCAGCTCACAGGGTGCCACTGAAGCTTTCTTT
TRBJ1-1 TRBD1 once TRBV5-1 CASRGTVGSGTEAFF TGCGCCAGCAGAGGGACAGTGGGGTCCGGCACTGAAGCTTTCTTT
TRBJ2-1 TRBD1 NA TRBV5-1 CASGRTGNSLGDEQFF TGCGCCAGCGGCCGGACAGGGAACTCCTTGGGCGATGAGCAGTTCTTC
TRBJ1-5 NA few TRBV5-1 CASSPTGEGNQPQHF TGCGCCAGCAGCCCGACGGGGGAGGGCAATCAGCCCCAGCATTTT
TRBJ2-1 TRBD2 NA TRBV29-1 CSVGTSVYNEQFF TGCAGCGTTGGGACTAGCGTCTACAATGAGCAGTTCTTC
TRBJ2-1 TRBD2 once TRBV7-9 CASSRASGRDYNEQFF TGTGCCAGCAGTAGGGCTAGCGGGAGGGACTACAATGAGCAGTTCTTC
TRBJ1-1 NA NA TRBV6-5 CASSTQREGTEAFF TGTGCCAGCAGTACACAGCGCGAGGGCACTGAAGCTTTCTTT
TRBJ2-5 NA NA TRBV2 CASSARLQETQYF TGTGCCAGCAGTGCGAGACTACAAGAGACCCAGTACTTC
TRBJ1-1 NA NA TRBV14 CASSPTPYGVAFF TGTGCCAGCAGTCCGACACCGTATGGCGTAGCTTTCTTT
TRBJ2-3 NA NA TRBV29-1 CSVVIGGTDTQYF TGCAGCGTTGTGATCGGGGGAACAGATACGCAGTATTTT
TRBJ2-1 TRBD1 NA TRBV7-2 CASSLDRGRDEQFF TGTGCCAGCAGCTTAGACAGGGGGCGGGATGAGCAGTTCTTC
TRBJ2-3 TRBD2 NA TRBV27 CASSLSTGGGTQYF TGTGCCAGCAGTTTGTCCACGGGGGGGGGTACGCAGTATTTT
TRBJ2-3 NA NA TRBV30 CAWSVPSGYPTDTQYF TGTGCCTGGAGTGTACCCAGCGGGTACCCCACAGATACGCAGTATTTT
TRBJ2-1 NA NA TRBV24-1 CATSRGNEQFF TGTGCCACCAGTCGCGGGAATGAGCAGTTCTTC
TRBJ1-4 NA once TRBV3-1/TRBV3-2 CASSQAPTTGEKLFF TGTGCCAGCAGCCAAGCGCCCACGACAGGTGAAAAACTGTTTTTT
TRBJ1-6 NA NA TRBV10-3 CAISGSADNSPLHF TGTGCCATCAGTGGGTCGGCAGATAATTCACCCCTCCACTTT
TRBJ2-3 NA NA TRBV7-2 CASSLVGGLGTDTQYF TGTGCCAGCAGCTTAGTGGGGGGGCTAGGCACAGATACGCAGTATTTT
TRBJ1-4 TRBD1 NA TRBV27 CASSPGTVLNEKLFF TGTGCCAGCAGTCCAGGGACAGTGCTTAATGAAAAACTGTTTTTT
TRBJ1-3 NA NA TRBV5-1 CASSLAPSTGGNTIYF TGCGCCAGCAGCTTGGCTCCCTCAACAGGAGGAAACACCATATATTTT
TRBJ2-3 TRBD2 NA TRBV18 CASSRPGGDTQYF TGTGCCAGCTCACGCCCCGGGGGGGATACGCAGTATTTT
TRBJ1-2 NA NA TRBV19 CASQVGQWGYGYTF TGTGCCAGTCAGGTTGGACAATGGGGCTATGGCTACACCTTC
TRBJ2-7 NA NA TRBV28 CASQTSSGGPYEQYF TGTGCCAGCCAAACCTCCTCCGGGGGGCCCTACGAGCAGTACTTC
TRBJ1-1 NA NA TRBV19 CASRQTGNTEAFF TGTGCCAGTAGACAGACAGGGAACACTGAAGCTTTCTTT
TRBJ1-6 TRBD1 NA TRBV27 CASSLFGTGVSPLHF TGTGCCAGCAGTTTATTTGGGACAGGGGTGTCACCCCTCCACTTT
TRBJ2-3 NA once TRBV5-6 CASSWVTNQVDTQYF TGTGCCAGCAGCTGGGTGACAAATCAGGTGGATACGCAGTATTTT
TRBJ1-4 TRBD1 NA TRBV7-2 CASSSWTGAGEKLFF TGTGCCAGCAGCTCCTGGACAGGGGCTGGGGAAAAACTGTTTTTT
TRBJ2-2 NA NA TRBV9 CASSVGGNPYLTGELFF TGTGCCAGCAGCGTAGGAGGGAATCCCTACCTCACCGGGGAGCTGTTTTTT
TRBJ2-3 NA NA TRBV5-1 CASSLAARAEADTQYF TGCGCCAGCAGCTTGGCCGCGAGGGCCGAGGCAGATACGCAGTATTTT
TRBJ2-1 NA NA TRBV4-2 CASSLGNLDEQFF TGTGCCAGCAGCCTGGGCAATCTCGATGAGCAGTTCTTC
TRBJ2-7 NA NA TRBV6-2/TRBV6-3 CASSLGGLGHEQYF TGTGCCAGCAGTCTCGGGGGACTGGGCCACGAGCAGTACTTC
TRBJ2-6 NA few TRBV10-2 CASSDLQDSGANVLTF TGCGCCAGCAGTGATTTGCAGGACTCTGGGGCCAACGTCCTGACTTTC
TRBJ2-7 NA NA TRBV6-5 CASSLGHTYEQYF TGTGCCAGCAGCCTAGGACATACCTACGAGCAGTACTTC
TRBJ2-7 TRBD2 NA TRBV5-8 CASSSEGGTSGPRGEQYF TGTGCCAGCAGCTCTGAAGGGGGGACTAGCGGCCCCAGGGGTGAGCAGTACTTC
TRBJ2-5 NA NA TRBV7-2 CASSLGGSSGTQYF TGTGCCAGCAGCCTCGGAGGTAGCTCCGGGACCCAGTACTTC
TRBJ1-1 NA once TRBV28 CASSPRRGLNTEAFF TGTGCCAGCAGTCCCCGGAGGGGTTTGAACACTGAAGCTTTCTTT
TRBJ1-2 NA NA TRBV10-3 CASEDRARANYGYTF TGTGCCTCCGAGGATAGGGCCAGGGCGAACTATGGCTACACCTTC
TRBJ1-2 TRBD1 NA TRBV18 CASSRQGWDGYTF TGTGCCAGCTCACGACAGGGCTGGGATGGCTACACCTTC
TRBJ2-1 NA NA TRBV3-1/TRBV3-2 CASSLGGRFFNEQFF TGTGCCAGCAGCCTAGGGGGAAGGTTTTTCAATGAGCAGTTCTTC